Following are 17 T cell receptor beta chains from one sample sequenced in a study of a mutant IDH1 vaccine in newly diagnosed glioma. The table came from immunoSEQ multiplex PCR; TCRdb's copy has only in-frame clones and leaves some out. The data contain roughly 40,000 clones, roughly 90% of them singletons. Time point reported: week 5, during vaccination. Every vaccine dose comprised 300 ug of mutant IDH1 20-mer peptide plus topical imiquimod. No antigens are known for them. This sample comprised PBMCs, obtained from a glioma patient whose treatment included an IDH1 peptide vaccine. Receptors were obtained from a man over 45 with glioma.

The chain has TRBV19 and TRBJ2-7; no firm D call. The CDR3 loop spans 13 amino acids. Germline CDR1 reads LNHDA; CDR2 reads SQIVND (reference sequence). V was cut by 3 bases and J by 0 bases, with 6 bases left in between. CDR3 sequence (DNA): TGTGCCAGTAGTATCCAAGCCTCCTACGAGCAGTACTTC. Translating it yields CASSIQASYEQYF.

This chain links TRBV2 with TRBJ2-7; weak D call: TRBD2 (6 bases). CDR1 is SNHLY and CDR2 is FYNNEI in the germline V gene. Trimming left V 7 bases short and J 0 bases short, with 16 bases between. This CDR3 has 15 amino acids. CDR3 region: CASTGRLTNSYEQYF. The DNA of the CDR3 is TGTGCCAGCACCGGGAGACTCACGAACTCCTACGAGCAGTACTTC.

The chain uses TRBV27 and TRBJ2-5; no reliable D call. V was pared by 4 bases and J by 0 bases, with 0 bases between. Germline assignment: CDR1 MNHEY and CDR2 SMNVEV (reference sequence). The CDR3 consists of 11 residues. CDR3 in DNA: TGTGCCAGCAGTTACCAAGAGACCCAGTACTTC. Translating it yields CASSYQETQYF.

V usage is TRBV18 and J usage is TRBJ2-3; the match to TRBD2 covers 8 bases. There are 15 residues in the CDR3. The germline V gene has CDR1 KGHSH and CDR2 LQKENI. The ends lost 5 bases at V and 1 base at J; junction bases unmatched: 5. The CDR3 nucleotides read TGTGCCAGCTCAGATAGCGGGGCTGGCACAGATACGCAGTATTTT. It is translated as CASSDSGAGTDTQYF.

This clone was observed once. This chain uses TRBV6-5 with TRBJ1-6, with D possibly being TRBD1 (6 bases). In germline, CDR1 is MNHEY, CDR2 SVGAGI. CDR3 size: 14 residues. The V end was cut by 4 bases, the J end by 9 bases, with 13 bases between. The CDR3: CASSSTGFTSPLHF. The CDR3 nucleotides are TGTGCCAGCAGTTCGACAGGTTTTACTTCACCCCTCCACTTT.

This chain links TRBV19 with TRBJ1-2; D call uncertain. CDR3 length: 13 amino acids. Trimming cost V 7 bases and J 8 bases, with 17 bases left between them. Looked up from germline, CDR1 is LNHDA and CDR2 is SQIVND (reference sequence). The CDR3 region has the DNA TGTGCCAGTACTCCTGAATGGGCCCGGGGCTACACCTTC. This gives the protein CASTPEWARGYTF.

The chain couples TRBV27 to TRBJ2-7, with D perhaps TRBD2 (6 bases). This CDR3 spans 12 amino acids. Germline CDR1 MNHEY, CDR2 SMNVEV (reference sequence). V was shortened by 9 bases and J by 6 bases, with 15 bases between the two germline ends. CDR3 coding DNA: TGTGCCAGACCCCGGGGGATTCTCGAGCAGTACTTC. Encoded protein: CARPRGILEQYF.

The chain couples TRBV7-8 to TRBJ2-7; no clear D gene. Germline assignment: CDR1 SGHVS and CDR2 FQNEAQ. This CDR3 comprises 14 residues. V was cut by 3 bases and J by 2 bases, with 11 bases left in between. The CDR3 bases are TGTGCCAGCAGCTTGCGGCTTCTACCCTACGAGCAGTACTTC. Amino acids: CASSLRLLPYEQYF. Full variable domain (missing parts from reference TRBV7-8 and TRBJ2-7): GAGVSQSPRYKVAKRGQDVALRCDPISGHVSLFWYQQALGQGPEFLTYFQNEAQLDKSGLPSDRFFAERPEGSVSTLKIQRTQQEDSAVYLCASSLRLLPYEQYFGPGTRLTVT.

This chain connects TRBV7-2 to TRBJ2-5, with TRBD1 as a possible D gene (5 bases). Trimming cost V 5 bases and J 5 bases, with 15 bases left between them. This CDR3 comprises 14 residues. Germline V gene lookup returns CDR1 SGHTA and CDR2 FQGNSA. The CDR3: CASSRARVKETQYF. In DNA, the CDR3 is TGTGCCAGCAGCCGGGCCAGGGTAAAGGAGACCCAGTACTTC.

The CDR3 sequence: CASMAVVQETQYF. As DNA, the CDR3 is TGCGCCAGCATGGCGGTGGTCCAAGAGACCCAGTACTTC. The rearrangement joins TRBV10-2 to TRBJ2-5; D call uncertain. Germline-derived CDR1 and CDR2 are WSHSY and SAAADI. Between the trimmed V and J ends, which lost 7 bases and 1 base, there was a span of 10 bases. The CDR3 length is 13 residues.

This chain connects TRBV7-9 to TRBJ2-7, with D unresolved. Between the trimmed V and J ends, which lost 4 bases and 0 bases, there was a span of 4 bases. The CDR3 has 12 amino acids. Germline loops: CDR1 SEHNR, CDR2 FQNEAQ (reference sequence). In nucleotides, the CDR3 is TGTGCCAGCAGCTCGCACTCCTACGAGCAGTACTTC. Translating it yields CASSSHSYEQYF.

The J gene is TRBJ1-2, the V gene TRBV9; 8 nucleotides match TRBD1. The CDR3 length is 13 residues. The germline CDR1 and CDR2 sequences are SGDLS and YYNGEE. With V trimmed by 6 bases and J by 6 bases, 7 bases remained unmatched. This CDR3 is CASNRGEMDGYTF. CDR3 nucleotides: TGTGCCAGCAACAGGGGGGAGATGGATGGCTACACCTTC.

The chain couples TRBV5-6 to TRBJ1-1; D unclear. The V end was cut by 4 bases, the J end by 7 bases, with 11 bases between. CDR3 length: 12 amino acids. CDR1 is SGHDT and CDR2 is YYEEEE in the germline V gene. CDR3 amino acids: CASSVGRGEAFF. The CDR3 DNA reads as TGTGCCAGCAGCGTGGGCCGGGGTGAAGCTTTCTTT.

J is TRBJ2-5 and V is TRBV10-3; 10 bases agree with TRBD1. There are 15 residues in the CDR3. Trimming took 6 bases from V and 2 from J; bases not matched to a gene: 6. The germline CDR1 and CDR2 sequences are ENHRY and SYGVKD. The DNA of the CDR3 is TGTGCCATCAGCCCGGGACAGGGGACACAAGAGACCCAGTACTTC. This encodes CAISPGQGTQETQYF.

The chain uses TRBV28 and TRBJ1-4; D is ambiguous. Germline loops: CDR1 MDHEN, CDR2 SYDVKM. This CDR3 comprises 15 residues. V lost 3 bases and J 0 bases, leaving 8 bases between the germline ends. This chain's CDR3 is CASSFRRATNEKLFF. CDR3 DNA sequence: TGTGCCAGCAGTTTCAGGCGTGCAACTAATGAAAAACTGTTTTTT.

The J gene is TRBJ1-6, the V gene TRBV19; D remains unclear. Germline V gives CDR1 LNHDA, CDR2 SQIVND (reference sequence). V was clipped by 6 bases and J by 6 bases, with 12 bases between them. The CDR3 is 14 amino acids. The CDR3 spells CASSTDTSNSPLHF. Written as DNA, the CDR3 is TGTGCCAGTAGCACTGACACCTCTAATTCACCCCTCCACTTT.

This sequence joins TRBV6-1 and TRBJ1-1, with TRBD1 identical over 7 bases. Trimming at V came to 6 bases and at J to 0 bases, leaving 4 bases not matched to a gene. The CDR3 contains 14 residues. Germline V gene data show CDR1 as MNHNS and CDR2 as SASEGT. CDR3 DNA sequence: TGTGCCAGCAGACAGGGGTTCATGAACACTGAAGCTTTCTTT. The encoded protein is CASRQGFMNTEAFF.